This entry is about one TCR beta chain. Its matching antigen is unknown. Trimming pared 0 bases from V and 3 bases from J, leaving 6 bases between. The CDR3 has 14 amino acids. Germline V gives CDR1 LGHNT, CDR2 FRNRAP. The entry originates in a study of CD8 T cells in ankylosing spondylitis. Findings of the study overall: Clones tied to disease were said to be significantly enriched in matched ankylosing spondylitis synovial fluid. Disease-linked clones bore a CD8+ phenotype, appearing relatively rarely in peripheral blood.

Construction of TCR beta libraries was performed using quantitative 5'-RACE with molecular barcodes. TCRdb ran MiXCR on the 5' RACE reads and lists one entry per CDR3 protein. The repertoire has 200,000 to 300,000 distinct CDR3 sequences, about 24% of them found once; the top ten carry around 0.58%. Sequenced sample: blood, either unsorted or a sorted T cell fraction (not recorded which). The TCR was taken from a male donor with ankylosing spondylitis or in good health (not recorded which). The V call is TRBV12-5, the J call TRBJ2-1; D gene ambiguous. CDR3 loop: CASGLVHSYNEQFF. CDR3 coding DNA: TGTGCTAGTGGTTTGGTGCATAGCTACAATGAGCAGTTCTTC.